This TCR beta chain was sequenced for a study of shared clonotypes between healthy human individuals. For every subset, genomic DNA was evenly distributed across several immunoSEQ plates. Original handling: Junction-only immunoSEQ sequences carried no quality scores, so filtering differed. Generated by immunoSEQ multiplex PCR, the TCRdb table keeps only in-frame clones and is missing some. From that table come the V and J calls and clone size; the DNA was used to work out D and trimming. The sample includes about 460,000 clones, roughly 80% of them seen just once. From germline, CDR1 is SQVTM and CDR2 ANQGSEA. V gave up 2 bases and J gave up 0 bases, with 11 bases separating them. This CDR3 spans 15 amino acids.

The chain has TRBV29-1 and TRBJ1-3; D is undetermined. The sequenced sample was PBMCs. The sequence was collected from a woman in her 40s in good health. Some clones in this sample may be carry-over from other donors' samples. CDR3 bases: TGCAGCGTTGAACGGGCAACCATCTCTGGAAACACCATATATTTT. It specifies CSVERATISGNTIYF.